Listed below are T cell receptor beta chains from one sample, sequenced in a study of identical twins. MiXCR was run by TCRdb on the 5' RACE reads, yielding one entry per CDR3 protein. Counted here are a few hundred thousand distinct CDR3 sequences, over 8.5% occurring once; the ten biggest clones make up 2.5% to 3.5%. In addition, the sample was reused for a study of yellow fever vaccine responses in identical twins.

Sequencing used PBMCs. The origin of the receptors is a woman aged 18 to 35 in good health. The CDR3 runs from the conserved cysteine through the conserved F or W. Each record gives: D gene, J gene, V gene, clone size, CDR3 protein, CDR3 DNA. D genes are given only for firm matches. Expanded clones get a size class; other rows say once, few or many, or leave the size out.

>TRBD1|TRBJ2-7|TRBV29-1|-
CSALGTGIYEQYF
TGCAGCGCCCTAGGGACAGGGATCTACGAGCAGTACTTC
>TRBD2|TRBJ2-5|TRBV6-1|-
CASSGLAGGGETQYF
TGTGCCAGCAGTGGACTAGCGGGAGGGGGGGAGACCCAGTACTTC
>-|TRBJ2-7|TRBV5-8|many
CASGRDNSYEQYF
TGTGCCAGCGGACGGGACAACTCCTACGAGCAGTACTTC
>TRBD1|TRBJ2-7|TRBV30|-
CAWSHPGTGSYEQYF
TGTGCCTGGAGTCATCCCGGGACAGGATCATACGAGCAGTACTTC
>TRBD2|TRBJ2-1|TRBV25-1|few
CASVAGGWDNEQFF
TGTGCCAGCGTAGCGGGAGGATGGGACAATGAGCAGTTCTTC
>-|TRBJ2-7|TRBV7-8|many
CASSEGPYEQYF
TGTGCCAGCAGCGAGGGGCCCTACGAGCAGTACTTC
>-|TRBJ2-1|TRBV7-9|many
CASSPVSSYNEQFF
TGTGCCAGCAGCCCCGTGAGCTCCTACAATGAGCAGTTCTTC
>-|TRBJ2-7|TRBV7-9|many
CASSDPEGTALGEQYF
TGTGCCAGCAGCGACCCGGAGGGGACGGCTTTAGGCGAGCAGTACTTC
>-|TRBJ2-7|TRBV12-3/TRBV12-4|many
CASSFGQLLYEQYF
TGTGCCAGCAGTTTTGGACAGTTACTTTACGAGCAGTACTTC
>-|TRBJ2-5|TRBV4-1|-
CASRDTGNQETQYF
TGCGCCAGCAGGGATACGGGGAACCAAGAGACCCAGTACTTC
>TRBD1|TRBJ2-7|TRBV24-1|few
CATSDFRTGDYEQYF
TGTGCCACCAGTGATTTCCGGACAGGGGACTACGAGCAGTACTTC
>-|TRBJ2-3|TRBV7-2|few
CASSLRVSDTQYF
TGTGCCAGCAGCCTCCGGGTCTCAGATACGCAGTATTTT
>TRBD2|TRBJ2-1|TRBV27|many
CASSPKTSGRGAIEQFF
TGTGCCAGCAGTCCGAAGACTAGCGGGAGGGGGGCGATTGAGCAGTTCTTC
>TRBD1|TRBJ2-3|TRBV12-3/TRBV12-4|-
CASTAGQGADTQYF
TGTGCCAGCACCGCCGGACAGGGGGCAGATACGCAGTATTTT
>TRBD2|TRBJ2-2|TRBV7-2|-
CASSPSRLAGATGELFF
TGTGCCAGCAGCCCATCCCGACTAGCGGGGGCCACCGGGGAGCTGTTTTTT
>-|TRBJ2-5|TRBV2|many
CASIGGQYQETQYF
TGTGCCAGCATAGGGGGGCAGTATCAAGAGACCCAGTACTTC
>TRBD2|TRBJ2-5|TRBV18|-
CASSSLAASGSGFQETQYF
TGTGCCAGCTCATCGCTGGCGGCTAGCGGGAGTGGGTTCCAAGAGACCCAGTACTTC
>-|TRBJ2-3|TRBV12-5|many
CASGSHDGSGDTQYF
TGTGCTAGTGGTTCCCACGACGGGAGTGGAGATACGCAGTATTTT
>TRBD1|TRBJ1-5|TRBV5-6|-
CASSFWDSLNQPQHF
TGTGCCAGCAGCTTTTGGGACAGCCTTAATCAGCCCCAGCATTTT
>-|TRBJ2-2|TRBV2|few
CASSITASNTGELFF
TGTGCCAGCAGTATTACAGCTTCGAACACCGGGGAGCTGTTTTTT
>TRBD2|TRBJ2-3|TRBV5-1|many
CATSLAGAGGDTQYF
TGCGCCACCTCTCTAGCGGGGGCCGGGGGAGATACGCAGTATTTT
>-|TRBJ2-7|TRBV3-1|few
CATGHVVGYEQYF
TGTGCCACAGGACACGTCGTGGGCTACGAGCAGTACTTC
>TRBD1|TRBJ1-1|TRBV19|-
CASSIDRANTEAFF
TGTGCCAGTAGTATTGACAGGGCGAACACTGAAGCTTTCTTT
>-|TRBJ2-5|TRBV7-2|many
CASSPLMGETQYF
TGTGCCAGCAGCCCCCTGATGGGGGAGACCCAGTACTTC
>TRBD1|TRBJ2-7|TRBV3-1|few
CASSLGDRELYEQYF
TGTGCCAGCAGCCTCGGGGACAGGGAACTCTACGAGCAGTACTTC
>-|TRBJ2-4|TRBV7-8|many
CASSPQLLVERRNIQYF
TGTGCCAGCAGCCCGCAATTGTTAGTCGAGAGGAGAAACATTCAGTACTTC
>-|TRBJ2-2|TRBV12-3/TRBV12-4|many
CASSSTGISTGELFF
TGTGCCAGCAGTTCCACAGGGATCAGCACCGGGGAGCTGTTTTTT
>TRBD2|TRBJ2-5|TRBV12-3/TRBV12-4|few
CASSGGASGRDQETQYF
TGTGCCAGCAGTGGGGGGGCTAGCGGGAGAGACCAAGAGACCCAGTACTTC
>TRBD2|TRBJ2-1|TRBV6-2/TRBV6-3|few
CASSPAHTSGSSVEQFF
TGTGCCAGCAGCCCGGCCCATACTAGCGGGAGTAGCGTTGAGCAGTTCTTC
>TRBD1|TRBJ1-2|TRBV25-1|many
CASGDRSGYTF
TGTGCCAGCGGGGACAGGTCCGGCTACACCTTC
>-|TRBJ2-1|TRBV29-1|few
CSVELRTGYNEQFF
TGCAGCGTTGAATTGAGGACGGGCTACAATGAGCAGTTCTTC
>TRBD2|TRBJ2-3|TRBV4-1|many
CASSQPSGGTDTQYF
TGCGCCAGCAGCCAACCTAGCGGGGGCACAGATACGCAGTATTTT